The rows below give T cell receptor beta chains drawn from one sample of a study of Ad26.COV2.S vaccination and SARS-CoV-2 variants. Clones were read by immunoSEQ multiplex PCR, and TCRdb kept only the in-frame ones, dropping some. This table holds about 350,000 clones, approximately 90% found once. The source was peripheral blood, collected after recovery from COVID-19. These receptors all come from a human donor who had recovered from COVID-19. The conserved cysteine and the conserved F or W are not part of the CDR3 here.

j_gene: TRBJ1-6
v_gene: TRBV14
CDR3aa: ASSFGGDNSPLH

j_gene: TRBJ1-2
v_gene: TRBV19
CDR3aa: ASRHTGGAYGYT

j_gene: TRBJ2-7
v_gene: TRBV10-2
CDR3aa: ASPAGKGEQY

j_gene: TRBJ2-2
v_gene: TRBV6-5
CDR3aa: ASSYDQIKRELF

j_gene: TRBJ1-2
v_gene: TRBV6-5
CDR3aa: ASLAGFGYT

j_gene: TRBJ1-2
v_gene: TRBV5-1
CDR3aa: ASSLRGGQGSYGYT

j_gene: TRBJ2-4
v_gene: TRBV12-3/TRBV12-4
CDR3aa: ASSLQGNIQY

j_gene: TRBJ2-5
v_gene: TRBV29-1
CDR3aa: SVIRGVETQY

j_gene: TRBJ1-1
v_gene: TRBV7-9
CDR3aa: ASSLVFRPRDSSQGEAF

j_gene: TRBJ2-7
v_gene: TRBV5-1
CDR3aa: ASRRGAGGDGNYEQY

j_gene: TRBJ2-5
v_gene: TRBV4-2
CDR3aa: ASSQDGHGDPSLQETQY

j_gene: TRBJ1-2
v_gene: TRBV6-6
CDR3aa: ASSNPTGSYGYT

j_gene: TRBJ1-2
v_gene: TRBV6-6
CDR3aa: ASTEVLQGYGYT

j_gene: TRBJ2-3
v_gene: TRBV2
CDR3aa: ASSERVEGRDTQY

j_gene: TRBJ1-3
v_gene: TRBV6-1
CDR3aa: ASSEVNSGNTIY

j_gene: TRBJ2-2
v_gene: TRBV4-1
CDR3aa: ASSQDNRGQDTGELF

j_gene: TRBJ2-5
v_gene: TRBV7-9
CDR3aa: ASSDPGTGGETQY